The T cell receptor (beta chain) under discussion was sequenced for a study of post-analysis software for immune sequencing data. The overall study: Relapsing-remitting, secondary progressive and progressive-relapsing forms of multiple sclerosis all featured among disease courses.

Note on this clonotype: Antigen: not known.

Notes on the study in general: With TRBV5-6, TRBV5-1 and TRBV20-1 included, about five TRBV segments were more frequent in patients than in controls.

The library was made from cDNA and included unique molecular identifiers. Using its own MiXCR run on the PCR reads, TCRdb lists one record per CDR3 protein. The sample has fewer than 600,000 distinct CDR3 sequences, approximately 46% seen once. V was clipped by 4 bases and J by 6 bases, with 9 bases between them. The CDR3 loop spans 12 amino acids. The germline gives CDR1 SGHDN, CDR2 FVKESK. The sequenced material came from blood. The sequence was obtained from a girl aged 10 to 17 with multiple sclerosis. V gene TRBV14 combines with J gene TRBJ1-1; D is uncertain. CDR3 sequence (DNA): TGTGCCAGCAGCCCGTCGCCTTCTGAAGCTTTCTTT. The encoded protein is CASSPSPSEAFF.